Detailed here is one TCR beta chain. The data stem from a study of blood T cells in healthy people across ages. A J-beta primer mix and a sample-barcoded 5' primer were used in a second PCR of about 7 to 12 cycles. TCRdb passed the 5' RACE reads through MiXCR, listing each CDR3 protein once. The profile covers some 1.4 million distinct CDR3 sequences, with 40% to 50% appearing a single time and roughly 7.9% taken by the ten largest. Germline V gene lookup returns CDR1 MNHEY and CDR2 SVGAGI. The V segment lost 6 bases and the J segment 4 bases; nucleotides outside the gene matches: 9. The CDR3 contains 15 residues.

Sequencing used blood. The chain has TRBV6-5 and TRBJ2-7; 10 bases map to TRBD2. The sequence was obtained from a young woman in good health. DNA for the CDR3: TGTGCCAGCAGACCGCTAGCGGGAGACGGGTACGAGCAGTACTTC. Residues: CASRPLAGDGYEQYF.